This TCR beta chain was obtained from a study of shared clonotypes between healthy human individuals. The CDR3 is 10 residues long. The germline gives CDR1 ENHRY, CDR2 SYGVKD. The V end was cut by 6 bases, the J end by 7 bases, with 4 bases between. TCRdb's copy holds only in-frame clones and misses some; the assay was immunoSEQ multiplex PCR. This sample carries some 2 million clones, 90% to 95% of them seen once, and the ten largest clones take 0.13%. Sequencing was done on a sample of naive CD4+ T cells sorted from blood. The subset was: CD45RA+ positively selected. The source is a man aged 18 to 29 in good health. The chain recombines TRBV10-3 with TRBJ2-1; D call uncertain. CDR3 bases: TGTGCCATCAGCCTGAATGAGCAGTTCTTC. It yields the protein CAISLNEQFF.